The 7 T cell receptor beta chains given below trace back to one sample, sequenced in a study of blood T cell repertoires in COVID-19. Assay: immunoSEQ multiplex PCR; the TCRdb copy retains only in-frame clones and omits some. This table has 340,000 or so clones, 80% to 90% appearing once. The sequenced sample was PBMCs or T cells enriched from blood (not recorded which). The source is a middle-aged woman with acute COVID-19.

The CDR3 loop is CASSPKLGYTF. CDR3 coding DNA: TGTGCCAGCAGCCCGAAGCTCGGCTACACCTTC. The V gene is TRBV6-2 or TRBV6-3, the J gene TRBJ1-2; D gene unclear. V lost 6 bases and J 8 bases, leaving 10 bases between the germline ends. Germline CDR1 MNHEY, CDR2 SVGEGT. CDR3 length: 11 residues.

The chain joins TRBV12-3 or TRBV12-4 to TRBJ2-1; 8 nucleotides line up with TRBD2. Losses at the gene ends were 3 bases for V and 7 bases for J; bases not matched to a gene: 2. The CDR3 sequence is 13 residues long. DNA of the CDR3: TGTGCCAGCAGTTTCTCGGGGGGGAATGAGCAGTTCTTC. Translating it yields CASSFSGGNEQFF.

The chain has TRBV14 and TRBJ2-3; D is possibly TRBD2 (6 bases). V gave up 5 bases and J gave up 1 base, with 10 bases separating them. This CDR3 is built from 14 residues. Germline CDR1 reads SGHDN; CDR2 reads FVKESK. The CDR3 protein is CASSRDSGTDTQYF. The CDR3 nucleotides read TGTGCCAGCAGCAGGGACTCTGGCACAGATACGCAGTATTTT. The entire variable domain, with the rest obtained from reference TRBV14 and TRBJ2-3, is as follows: EAGVTQFPSHSVIEKGQTVTLRCDPISGHDNLYWYRRVMGKEIKFLLHFVKESKQDESGMPNNRFLAERTGGTYSTLKVQPAELEDSGVYFCASSRDSGTDTQYFGPGTRLTVL.

This clone has more than one count but fewer than ten. This sequence joins TRBV4-2 and TRBJ1-1, with 7 bases aligning to TRBD1. V trimming: 1 base; J trimming: 5 bases; junction bases outside the gene matches: 7. Germline lookup yields CDR1 LGHNA and CDR2 YNFKEQ. The length of the CDR3 is 15 residues. For the CDR3, the DNA is TGTGCCAGCAGCCAAGTCAGGGGGGCTGGAACTGAAGCTTTCTTT. Its protein is CASSQVRGAGTEAFF.

The chain employs TRBV24-1 and TRBJ2-5, with D possibly matching TRBD1 (5 bases). The CDR3 length is 14 residues. Germline assignment: CDR1 KGHDR and CDR2 SFDVKD. Trimming removed 2 bases from V and 3 bases from J, with 9 bases in between. The CDR3 reads CATSDSDTKETQYF. CDR3 nucleotide sequence: TGTGCCACCAGTGATTCGGACACGAAAGAGACCCAGTACTTC.

The gene calls are TRBV4-2 and TRBJ2-1, with TRBD2 identical over 9 bases. The germline CDR1 and CDR2 sequences are LGHNA and YNFKEQ. V was clipped by 1 base and J by 4 bases; unmatched bases: 5. This CDR3 is 16 amino acids long. The CDR3 DNA follows: TGTGCCAGCAGCCAAGTCCCTAGCGGGGAATACAATGAGCAGTTCTTC. Its protein product is CASSQVPSGEYNEQFF.

This CDR3 reads CASSLEASVAYGYTF. The CDR3 DNA follows: TGCGCCAGCAGCTTGGAAGCGAGTGTCGCCTATGGCTACACCTTC. V is TRBV5-1 and J is TRBJ1-2; D uncertain. The V and J ends lost 0 bases and 4 bases respectively, with 13 bases between them. From germline, CDR1 is SGHRS and CDR2 YFSETQ. CDR3 length: 15 amino acids. Using reference TRBV5-1 and TRBJ1-2 for the parts outside the CDR3, the full variable domain is KAGVTQTPRYLIKTRGQQVTLSCSPISGHRSVSWYQQTPGQGLQFLFEYFSETQRNKGNFPGRFSGRQFSNSRSEMNVSTLELGDSALYLCASSLEASVAYGYTFGSGTRLTVV.